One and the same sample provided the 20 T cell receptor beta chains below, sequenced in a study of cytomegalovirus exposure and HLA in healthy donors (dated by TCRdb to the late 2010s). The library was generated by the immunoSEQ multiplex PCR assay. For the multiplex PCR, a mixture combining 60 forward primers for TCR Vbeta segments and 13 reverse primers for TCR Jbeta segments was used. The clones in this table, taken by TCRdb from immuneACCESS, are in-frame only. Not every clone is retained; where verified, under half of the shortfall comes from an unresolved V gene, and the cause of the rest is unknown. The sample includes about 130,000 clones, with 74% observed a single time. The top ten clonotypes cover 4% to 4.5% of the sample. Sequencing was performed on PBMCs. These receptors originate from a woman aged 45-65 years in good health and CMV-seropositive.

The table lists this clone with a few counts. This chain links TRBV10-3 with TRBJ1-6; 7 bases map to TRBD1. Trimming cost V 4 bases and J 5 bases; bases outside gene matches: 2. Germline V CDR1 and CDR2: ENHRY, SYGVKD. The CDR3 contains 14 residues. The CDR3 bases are TGTGCCATCAGTGCGGGACAGAATAATTCACCCCTCCACTTT. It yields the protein CAISAGQNNSPLHF.

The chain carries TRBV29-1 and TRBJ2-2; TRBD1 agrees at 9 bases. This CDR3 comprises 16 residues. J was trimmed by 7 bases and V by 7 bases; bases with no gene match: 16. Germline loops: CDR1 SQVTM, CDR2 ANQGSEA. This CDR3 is CSAGTGNFNGLGELFF. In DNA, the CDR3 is TGCAGCGCCGGGACAGGGAATTTTAATGGGCTCGGGGAGCTGTTTTTT.

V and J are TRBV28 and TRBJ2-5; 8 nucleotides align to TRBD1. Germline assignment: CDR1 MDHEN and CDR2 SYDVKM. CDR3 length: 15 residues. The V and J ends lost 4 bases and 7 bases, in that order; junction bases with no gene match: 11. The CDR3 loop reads CASSSGTGPAGTQYF. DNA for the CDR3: TGTGCCAGCAGTTCAGGGACAGGACCCGCCGGGACCCAGTACTTC.

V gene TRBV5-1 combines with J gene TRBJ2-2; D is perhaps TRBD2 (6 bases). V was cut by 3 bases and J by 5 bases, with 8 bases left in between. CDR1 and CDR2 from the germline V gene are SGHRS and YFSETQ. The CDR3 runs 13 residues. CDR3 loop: CASSSAGTGELFF. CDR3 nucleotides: TGCGCCAGCAGCTCCGCGGGGACCGGGGAGCTGTTTTTT.

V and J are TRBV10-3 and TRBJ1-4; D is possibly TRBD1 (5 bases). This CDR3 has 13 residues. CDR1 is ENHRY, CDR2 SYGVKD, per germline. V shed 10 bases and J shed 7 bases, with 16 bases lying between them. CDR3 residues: CATTPGQGEKLFF. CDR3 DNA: TGTGCCACCACCCCAGGGCAGGGTGAAAAACTGTTTTTT.

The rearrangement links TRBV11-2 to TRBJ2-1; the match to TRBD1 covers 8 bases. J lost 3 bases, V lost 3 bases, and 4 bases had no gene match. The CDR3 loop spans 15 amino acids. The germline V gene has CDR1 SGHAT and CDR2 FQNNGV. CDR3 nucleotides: TGTGCCAGCAGCTTTCAGGGACAGGACTACAATGAGCAGTTCTTC. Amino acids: CASSFQGQDYNEQFF. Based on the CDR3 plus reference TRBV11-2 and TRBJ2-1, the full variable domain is EAGVAQSPRYKIIEKRQSVAFWCNPISGHATLYWYQQILGQGPKLLIQFQNNGVVDDSQLPKDRFSAERLKGVDSTLKIQPAKLEDSAVYLCASSFQGQDYNEQFFGPGTRLTVL.

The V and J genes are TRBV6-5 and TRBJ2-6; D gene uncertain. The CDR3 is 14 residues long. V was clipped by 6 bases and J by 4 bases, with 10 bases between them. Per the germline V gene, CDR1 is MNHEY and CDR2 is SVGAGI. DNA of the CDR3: TGTGCCAGCAGCGACCCGCGGGGGGCCAACGTCCTGACTTTC. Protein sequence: CASSDPRGANVLTF.

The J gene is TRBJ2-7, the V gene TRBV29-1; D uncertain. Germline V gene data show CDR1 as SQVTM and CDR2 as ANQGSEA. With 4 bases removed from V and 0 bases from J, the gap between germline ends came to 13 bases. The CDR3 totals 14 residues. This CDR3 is CSVVSFRSSYEQYF. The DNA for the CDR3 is TGCAGCGTTGTCTCTTTCCGGAGCTCCTACGAGCAGTACTTC.

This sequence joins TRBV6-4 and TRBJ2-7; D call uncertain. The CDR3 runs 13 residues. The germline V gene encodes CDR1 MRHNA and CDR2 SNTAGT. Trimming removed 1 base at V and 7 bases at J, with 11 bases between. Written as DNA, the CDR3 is TGTGCCAGCAGTGACTGGCCCCTCTGGGAGCAGTACTTC. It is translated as CASSDWPLWEQYF.

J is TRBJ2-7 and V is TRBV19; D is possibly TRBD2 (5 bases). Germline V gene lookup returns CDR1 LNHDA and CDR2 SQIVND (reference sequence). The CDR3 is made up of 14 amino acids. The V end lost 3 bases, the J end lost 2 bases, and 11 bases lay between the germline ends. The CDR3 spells CASSMAGLTYEQYF. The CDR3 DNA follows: TGTGCCAGTAGTATGGCGGGCCTCACCTACGAGCAGTACTTC.

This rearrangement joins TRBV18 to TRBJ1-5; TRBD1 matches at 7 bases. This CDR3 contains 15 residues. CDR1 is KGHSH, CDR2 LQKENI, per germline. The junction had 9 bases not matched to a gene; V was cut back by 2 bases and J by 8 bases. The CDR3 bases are TGTGCCAGCTCACCATCTCGGGACAGTTGGAAGCCCCAGCATTTT. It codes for CASSPSRDSWKPQHF.

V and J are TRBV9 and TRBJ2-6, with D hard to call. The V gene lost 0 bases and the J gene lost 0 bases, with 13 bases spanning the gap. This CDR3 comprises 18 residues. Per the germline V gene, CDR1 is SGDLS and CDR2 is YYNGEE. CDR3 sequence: CASSVAENILSGANVLTF. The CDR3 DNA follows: TGTGCCAGCAGCGTAGCAGAAAACATTCTCTCTGGGGCCAACGTCCTGACTTTC.

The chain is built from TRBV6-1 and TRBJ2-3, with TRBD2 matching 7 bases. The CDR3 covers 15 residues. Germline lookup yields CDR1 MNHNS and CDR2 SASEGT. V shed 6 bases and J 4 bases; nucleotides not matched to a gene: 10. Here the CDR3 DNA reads TGTGCCAGCAGCCGCCCCGCGGGGAGGGCAGATACGCAGTATTTT. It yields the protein CASSRPAGRADTQYF.

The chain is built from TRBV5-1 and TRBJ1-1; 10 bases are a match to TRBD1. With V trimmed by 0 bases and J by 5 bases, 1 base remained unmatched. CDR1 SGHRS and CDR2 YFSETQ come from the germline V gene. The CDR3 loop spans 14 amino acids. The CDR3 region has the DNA TGCGCCAGCAGCTTGGGGGACAGGGGTACTGAAGCTTTCTTT. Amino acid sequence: CASSLGDRGTEAFF.

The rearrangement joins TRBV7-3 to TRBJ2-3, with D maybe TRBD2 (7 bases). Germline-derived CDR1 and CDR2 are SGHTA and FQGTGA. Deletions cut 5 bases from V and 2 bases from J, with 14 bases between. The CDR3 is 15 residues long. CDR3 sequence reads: CASSPLGGATDTQYF. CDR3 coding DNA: TGTGCCAGCAGCCCTCTGGGGGGGGCCACAGATACGCAGTATTTT.

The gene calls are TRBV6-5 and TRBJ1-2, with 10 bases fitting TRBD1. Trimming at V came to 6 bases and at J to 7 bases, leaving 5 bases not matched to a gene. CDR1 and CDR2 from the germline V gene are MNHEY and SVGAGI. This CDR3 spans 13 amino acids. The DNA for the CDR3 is TGTGCCAGCAGCTACCGGACAGGGGGTGGCTACACCTTC. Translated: CASSYRTGGGYTF.

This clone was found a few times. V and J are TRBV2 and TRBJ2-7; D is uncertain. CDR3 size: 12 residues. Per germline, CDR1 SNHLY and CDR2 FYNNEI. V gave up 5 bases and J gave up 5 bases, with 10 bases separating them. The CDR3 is CASSSPGHEQYF. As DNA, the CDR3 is TGTGCCAGCAGTTCCCCTGGCCACGAGCAGTACTTC.

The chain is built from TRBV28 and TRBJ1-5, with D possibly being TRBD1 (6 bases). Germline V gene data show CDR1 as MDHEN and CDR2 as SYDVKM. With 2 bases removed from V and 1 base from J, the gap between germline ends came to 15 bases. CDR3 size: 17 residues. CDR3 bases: TGTGCCAGCAGTTTAGGGGCGGGGGGGCGCAGCAATCAGCCCCAGCATTTT. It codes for CASSLGAGGRSNQPQHF.

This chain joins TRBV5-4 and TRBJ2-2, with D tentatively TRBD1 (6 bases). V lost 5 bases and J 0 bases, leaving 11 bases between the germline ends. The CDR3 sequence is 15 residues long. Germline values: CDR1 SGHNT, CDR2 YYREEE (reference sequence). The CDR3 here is CASSSRGTNTGELFF. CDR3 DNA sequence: TGTGCCAGCAGTAGCAGGGGAACGAACACCGGGGAGCTGTTTTTT.

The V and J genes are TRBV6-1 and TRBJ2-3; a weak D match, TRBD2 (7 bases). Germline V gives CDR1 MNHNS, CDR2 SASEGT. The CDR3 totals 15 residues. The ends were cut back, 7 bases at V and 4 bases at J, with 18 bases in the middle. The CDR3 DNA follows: TGTGCCAGCAACAGAGGGGGGGGAGCTGCAGATACGCAGTATTTT. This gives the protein CASNRGGGAADTQYF.